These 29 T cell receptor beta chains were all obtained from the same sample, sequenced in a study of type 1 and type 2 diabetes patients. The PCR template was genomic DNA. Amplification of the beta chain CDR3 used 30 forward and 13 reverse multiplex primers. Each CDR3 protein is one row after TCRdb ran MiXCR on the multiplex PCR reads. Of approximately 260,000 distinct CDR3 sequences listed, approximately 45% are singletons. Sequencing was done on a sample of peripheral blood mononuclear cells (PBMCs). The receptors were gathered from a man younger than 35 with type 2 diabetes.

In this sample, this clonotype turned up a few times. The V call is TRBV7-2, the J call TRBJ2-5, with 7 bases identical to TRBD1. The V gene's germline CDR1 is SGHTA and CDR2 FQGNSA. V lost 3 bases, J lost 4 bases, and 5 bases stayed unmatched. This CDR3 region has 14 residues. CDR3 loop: CASSLETGPETQYF. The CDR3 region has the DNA TGTGCCAGCAGCTTGGAGACAGGGCCAGAGACCCAGTACTTC. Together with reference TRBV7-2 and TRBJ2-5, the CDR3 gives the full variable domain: GAGVSQSPSNKVTEKGKDVELRCDPISGHTALYWYRQSLGQGLEFLIYFQGNSAPDKSGLPSDRFSAERTGGSVSTLTIQRTQQEDSAVYLCASSLETGPETQYFGPGTRLLVL.

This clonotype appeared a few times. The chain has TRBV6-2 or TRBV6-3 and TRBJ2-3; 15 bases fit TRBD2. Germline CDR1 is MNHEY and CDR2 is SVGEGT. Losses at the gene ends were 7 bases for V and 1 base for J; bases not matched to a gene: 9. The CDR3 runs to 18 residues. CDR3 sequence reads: CASTRTSGGVDRTDTQYF. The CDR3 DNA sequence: TGTGCCAGCACCAGGACTAGCGGGGGGGTGGATCGCACAGATACGCAGTATTTT.

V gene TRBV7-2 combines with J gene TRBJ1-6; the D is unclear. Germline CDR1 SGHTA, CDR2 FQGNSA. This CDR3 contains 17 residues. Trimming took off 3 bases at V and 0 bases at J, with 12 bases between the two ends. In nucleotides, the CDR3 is TGTGCCAGCAGCTTCACTGGAGCGGGCTCCTATAATTCACCCCTCCACTTT. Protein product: CASSFTGAGSYNSPLHF.

CDR3 DNA sequence: TGCAGTGCGCGCAAAGGGGGAGGGGCCGAGACCCAGTACTTC. Its translation: CSARKGGGAETQYF. The chain is built from TRBV20-1 and TRBJ2-5; D is possibly TRBD2 (7 bases). Deletions cut 6 bases from V and 5 bases from J, with 19 bases between. The germline V gene has CDR1 DFQATT and CDR2 SNEGSKA (reference sequence). There are 14 residues in the CDR3.

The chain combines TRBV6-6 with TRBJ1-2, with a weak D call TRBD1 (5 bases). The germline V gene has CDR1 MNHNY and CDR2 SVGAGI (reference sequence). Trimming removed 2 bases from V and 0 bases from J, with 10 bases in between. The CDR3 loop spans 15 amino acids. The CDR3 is CASSYGAGANYGYTF. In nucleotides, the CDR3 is TGTGCCAGCAGTTACGGGGCCGGAGCTAACTATGGCTACACCTTC.

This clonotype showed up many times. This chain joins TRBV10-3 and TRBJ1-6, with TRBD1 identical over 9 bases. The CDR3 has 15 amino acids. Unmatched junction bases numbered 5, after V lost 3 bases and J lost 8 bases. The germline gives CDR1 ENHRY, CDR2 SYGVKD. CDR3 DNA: TGTGCCATCAGTGAAACGGACAGGGGAGATTCACCCCTCCACTTT. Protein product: CAISETDRGDSPLHF.

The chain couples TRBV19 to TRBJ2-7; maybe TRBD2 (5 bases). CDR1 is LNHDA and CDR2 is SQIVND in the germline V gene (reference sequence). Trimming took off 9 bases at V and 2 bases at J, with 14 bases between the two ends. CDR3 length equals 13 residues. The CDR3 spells CASSSPGTYEQYF. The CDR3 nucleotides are TGTGCCAGCAGTTCCCCGGGGACCTACGAGCAGTACTTC.

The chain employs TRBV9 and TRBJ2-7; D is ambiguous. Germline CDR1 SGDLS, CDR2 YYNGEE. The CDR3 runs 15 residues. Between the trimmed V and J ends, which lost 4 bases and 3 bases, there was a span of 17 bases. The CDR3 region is CASSPSETPLYEQYF. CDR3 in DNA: TGTGCCAGCAGCCCCTCCGAGACGCCGCTCTACGAGCAGTACTTC. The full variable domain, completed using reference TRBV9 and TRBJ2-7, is DSGVTQTPKHLITATGQRVTLRCSPRSGDLSVYWYQQSLDQGLQFLIQYYNGEERAKGNILERFSAQQFPDLHSELNLSSLELGDSALYFCASSPSETPLYEQYFGPGTRLTVT.

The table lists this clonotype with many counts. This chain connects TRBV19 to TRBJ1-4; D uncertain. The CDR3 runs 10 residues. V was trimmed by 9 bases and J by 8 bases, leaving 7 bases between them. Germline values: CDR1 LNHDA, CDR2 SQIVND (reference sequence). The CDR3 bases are TGTGCCAGCAGTGGCGAAAAACTGTTTTTT. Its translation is CASSGEKLFF.

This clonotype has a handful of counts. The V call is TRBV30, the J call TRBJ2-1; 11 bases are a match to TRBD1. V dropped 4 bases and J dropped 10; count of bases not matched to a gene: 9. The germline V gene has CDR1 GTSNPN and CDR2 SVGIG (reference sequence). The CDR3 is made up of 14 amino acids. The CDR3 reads CAWNGQGAFREQFF. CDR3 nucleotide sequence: TGTGCCTGGAACGGACAGGGGGCTTTTAGGGAGCAGTTCTTC.

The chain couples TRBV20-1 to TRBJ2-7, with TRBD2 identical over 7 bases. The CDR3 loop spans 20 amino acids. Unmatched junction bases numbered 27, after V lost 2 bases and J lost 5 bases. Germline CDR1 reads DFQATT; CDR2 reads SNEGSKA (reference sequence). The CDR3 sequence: CSARRGLFHGGRGFGHEQYF. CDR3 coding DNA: TGCAGTGCTAGACGGGGCCTTTTTCACGGCGGGAGAGGTTTCGGGCACGAGCAGTACTTC.

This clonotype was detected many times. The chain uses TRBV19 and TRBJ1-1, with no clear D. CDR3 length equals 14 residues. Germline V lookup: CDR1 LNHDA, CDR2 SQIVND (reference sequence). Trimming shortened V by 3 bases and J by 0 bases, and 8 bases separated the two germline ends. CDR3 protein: CASSIDGLNTEAFF. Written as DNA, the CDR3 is TGTGCCAGTAGTATTGACGGATTGAACACTGAAGCTTTCTTT. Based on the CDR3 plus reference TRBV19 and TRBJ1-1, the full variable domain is DGGITQSPKYLFRKEGQNVTLSCEQNLNHDAMYWYRQDPGQGLRLIYYSQIVNDFQKGDIAEGYSVSREKKESFPLTVTSAQKNPTAFYLCASSIDGLNTEAFFGQGTRLTVV.

CDR3 sequence: CASSHPGRQVAGNSPLHF. CDR3 DNA: TGTGCCAGCAGCCACCCGGGACGGCAAGTAGCAGGCAATTCACCCCTCCACTTT. This chain connects TRBV4-2 to TRBJ1-6; tentatively, D is TRBD1 (5 bases). This CDR3 region has 18 residues. The V and J ends lost 3 bases and 7 bases respectively, with 22 bases between them. In germline, CDR1 is LGHNA, CDR2 YNFKEQ.

The CDR3 region is CASSRGTGGTYEQYF. The DNA for the CDR3 is TGTGCCAGCAGTCGTGGGACAGGCGGGACCTACGAGCAGTACTTC. The rearrangement joins TRBV6-6 to TRBJ2-7; 8 bases line up with TRBD1. Germline CDR1 reads MNHNY; CDR2 reads SVGAGI (reference sequence). This CDR3 is 15 amino acids long. Trimming removed 5 bases from V and 2 bases from J; junction bases left unmatched: 8.

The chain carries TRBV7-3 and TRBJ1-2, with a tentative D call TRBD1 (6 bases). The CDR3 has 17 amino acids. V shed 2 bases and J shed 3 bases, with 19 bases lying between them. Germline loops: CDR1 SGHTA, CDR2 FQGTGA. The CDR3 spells CASSLQGTAGLYYGYTF. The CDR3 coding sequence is TGTGCCAGCAGCTTACAGGGGACGGCGGGTCTTTACTATGGCTACACCTTC.

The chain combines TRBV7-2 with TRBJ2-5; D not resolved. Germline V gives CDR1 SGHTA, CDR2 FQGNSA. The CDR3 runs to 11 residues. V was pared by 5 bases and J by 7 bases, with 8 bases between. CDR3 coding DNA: TGTGCCAGCAGCCAGTTAGGGACCCAGTACTTC. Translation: CASSQLGTQYF.

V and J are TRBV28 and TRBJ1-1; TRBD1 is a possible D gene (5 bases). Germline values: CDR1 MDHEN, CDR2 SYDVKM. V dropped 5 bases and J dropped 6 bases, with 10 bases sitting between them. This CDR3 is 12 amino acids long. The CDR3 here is CASSRTYSEAFF. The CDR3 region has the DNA TGTGCCAGCAGTCGGACATACTCTGAAGCTTTCTTT.

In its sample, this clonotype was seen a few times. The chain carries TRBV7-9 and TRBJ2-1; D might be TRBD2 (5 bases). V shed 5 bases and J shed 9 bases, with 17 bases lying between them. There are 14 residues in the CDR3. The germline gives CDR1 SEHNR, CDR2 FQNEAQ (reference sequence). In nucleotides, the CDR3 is TGTGCCAGCAGCCCTAACGACTGGGCGGGTGAGCAGTTCTTC. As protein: CASSPNDWAGEQFF.

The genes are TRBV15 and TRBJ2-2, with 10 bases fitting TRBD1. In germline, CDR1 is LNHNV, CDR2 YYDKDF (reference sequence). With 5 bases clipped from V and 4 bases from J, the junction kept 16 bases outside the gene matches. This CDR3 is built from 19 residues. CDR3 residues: CATSVSGTGERGGTGELFF. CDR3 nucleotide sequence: TGTGCCACCAGCGTATCCGGGACAGGGGAGCGGGGAGGCACCGGGGAGCTGTTTTTT.

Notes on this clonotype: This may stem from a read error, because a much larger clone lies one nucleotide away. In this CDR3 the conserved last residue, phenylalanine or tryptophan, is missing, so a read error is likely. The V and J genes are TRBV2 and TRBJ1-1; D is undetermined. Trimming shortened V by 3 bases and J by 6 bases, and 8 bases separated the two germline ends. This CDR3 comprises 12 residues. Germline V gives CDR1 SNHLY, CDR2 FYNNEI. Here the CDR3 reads CASSDMAAEAFV. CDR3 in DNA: TGTGCCAGCAGTGATATGGCAGCTGAAGCTTTCGTT.

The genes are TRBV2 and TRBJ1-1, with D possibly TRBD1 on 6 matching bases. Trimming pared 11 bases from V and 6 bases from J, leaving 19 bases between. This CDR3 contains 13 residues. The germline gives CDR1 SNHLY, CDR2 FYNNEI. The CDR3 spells CAGGGGYGSEAFF. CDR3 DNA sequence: TGTGCCGGGGGAGGGGGTTATGGCTCTGAAGCTTTCTTT.

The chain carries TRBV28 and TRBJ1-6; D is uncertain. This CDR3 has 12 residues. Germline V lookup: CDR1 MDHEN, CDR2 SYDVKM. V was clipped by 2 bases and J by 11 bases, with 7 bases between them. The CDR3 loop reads CASSLGVPPLHF. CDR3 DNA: TGTGCCAGCAGTTTAGGGGTCCCACCCCTCCACTTT.

CDR3 sequence: CASSLAPGGAVEKLFF. CDR3 in DNA: TGTGCCAGCAGCTTAGCTCCAGGGGGTGCCGTTGAAAAACTGTTTTTT. This chain connects TRBV11-2 to TRBJ1-4, with 7 bases that match TRBD1. The V segment lost 1 base and the J segment 7 bases; nucleotides outside the gene matches: 9. CDR1 and CDR2 from the germline V gene are SGHAT and FQNNGV. The CDR3 consists of 16 residues.

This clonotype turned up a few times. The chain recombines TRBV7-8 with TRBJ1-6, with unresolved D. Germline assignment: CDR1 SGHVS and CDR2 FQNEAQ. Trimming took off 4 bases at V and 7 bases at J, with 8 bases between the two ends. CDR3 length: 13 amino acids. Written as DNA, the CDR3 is TGTGCCAGCAGCTCCGAAAGAAATTCACCCCTCCACTTT. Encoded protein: CASSSERNSPLHF.

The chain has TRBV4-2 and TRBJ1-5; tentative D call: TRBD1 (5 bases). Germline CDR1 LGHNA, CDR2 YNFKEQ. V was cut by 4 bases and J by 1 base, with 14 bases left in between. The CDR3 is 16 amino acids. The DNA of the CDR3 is TGTGCCAGCAGCCGCTATGGAAGGGACAGCAATCAGCCCCAGCATTTT. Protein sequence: CASSRYGRDSNQPQHF.

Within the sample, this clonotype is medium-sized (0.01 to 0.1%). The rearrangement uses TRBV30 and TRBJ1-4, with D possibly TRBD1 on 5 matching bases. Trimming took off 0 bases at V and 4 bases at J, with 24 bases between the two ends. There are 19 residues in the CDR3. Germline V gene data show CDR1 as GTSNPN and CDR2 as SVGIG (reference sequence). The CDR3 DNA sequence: TGTGCCTGGAGTGTCTTCCCGGGACTACCCTTCACCTATAATGAAAAACTGTTTTTT. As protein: CAWSVFPGLPFTYNEKLFF. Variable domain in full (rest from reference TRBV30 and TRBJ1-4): SQTIHQWPATLVQPVGSPLSLECTVEGTSNPNLYWYRQAAGRGLQLLFYSVGIGQISSEVPQNLSASRPQDRQFILSSKKLLLSDSGFYLCAWSVFPGLPFTYNEKLFFGSGTQLSVL.

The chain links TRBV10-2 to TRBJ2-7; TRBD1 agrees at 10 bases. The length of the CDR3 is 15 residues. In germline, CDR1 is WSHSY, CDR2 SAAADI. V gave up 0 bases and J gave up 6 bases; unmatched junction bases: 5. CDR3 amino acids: CASSESRQGAREQYF. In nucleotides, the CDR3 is TGCGCCAGCAGTGAGTCGCGACAGGGGGCACGCGAGCAGTACTTC.

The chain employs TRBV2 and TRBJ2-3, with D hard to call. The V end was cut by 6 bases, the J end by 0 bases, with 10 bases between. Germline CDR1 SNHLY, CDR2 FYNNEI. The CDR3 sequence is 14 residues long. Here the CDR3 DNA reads TGTGCCAGCAGGGACGGATCTAGCACAGATACGCAGTATTTT. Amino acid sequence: CASRDGSSTDTQYF.

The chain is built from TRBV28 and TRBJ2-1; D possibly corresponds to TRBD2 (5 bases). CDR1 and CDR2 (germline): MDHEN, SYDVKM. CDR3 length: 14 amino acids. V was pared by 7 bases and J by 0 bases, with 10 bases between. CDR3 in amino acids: CASTGTSSYNEQFF. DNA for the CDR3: TGTGCCAGCACGGGTACTAGCTCCTACAATGAGCAGTTCTTC. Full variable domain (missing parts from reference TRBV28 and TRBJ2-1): DVKVTQSSRYLVKRTGEKVFLECVQDMDHENMFWYRQDPGLGLRLIYFSYDVKMKEKGDIPEGYSVSREKKERFSLILESASTNQTSMYLCASTGTSSYNEQFFGPGTRLTVL.